The source of this T cell receptor beta chain is a study of blood T cell repertoires in COVID-19. Study-level background: The analysed material was cDNA or gDNA that came from T cells, B-cell-depleted T cells, or PBMCs.

This clone was counted only a few times. V was cut by 1 base and J by 8 bases, with 10 bases left in between. CDR1 is SGHRS and CDR2 is YFSETQ in the germline V gene. The CDR3 totals 14 residues. The method was immunoSEQ multiplex PCR; TCRdb's version includes in-frame clones alone and lacks a portion of them. The sample has about 210,000 clones, 80% to 90% seen once. The sequenced sample was peripheral blood. The TCR was taken from a woman older than 75 with COVID-19, enrolled during active disease. V gene TRBV5-1 combines with J gene TRBJ1-6; a weak D match, TRBD1 (5 bases). This chain's CDR3 is CASSLSGIDSPLHF. In DNA form, the CDR3 reads TGCGCCAGCAGCTTGTCAGGGATTGATTCACCCCTCCACTTT.